The sequence of this T cell receptor (beta chain) was determined in a study of cytomegalovirus exposure and HLA in healthy donors. Overall study: HLA-typed donors were the source of about 85 million unique TCRs held in an early data release. General observations from the study: Later analysis associated a missense DCLRE1C variant with TCR beta V- and J-gene trimming. Association with HLA alleles at 0.05 false discovery rate was found for 16,951 TCR beta sequences in a later analysis.

PCR used 60 Vbeta primers and 13 Jbeta primers. TCRdb keeps only in-frame clones here, not all; method: immunoSEQ multiplex PCR. The table shows roughly 150,000 clones, with 70% to 80% occurring only once. The CDR3 loop spans 11 amino acids. The germline CDR1 and CDR2 sequences are SQVTM and ANQGSEA. V lost 6 bases and J 6 bases, leaving 11 bases between the germline ends. Regarding this clone: As yet, its antigen is unknown.

This receptor was taken from a man younger than 30 in good health and CMV-seropositive. The specimen sequenced was PBMCs. The chain carries TRBV29-1 and TRBJ1-1; possibly TRBD1 for D (6 bases). This CDR3 is CSVDTGPEAFF. The CDR3 region has the DNA TGCAGCGTGGACACAGGGCCTGAAGCTTTCTTT.